Each of the 32 T cell receptor beta chains below was sequenced from the same sample in a study of cytomegalovirus exposure and HLA in healthy donors. The study ran its PCR with 60 Vbeta and 13 Jbeta primers. The protocol was immunoSEQ multiplex PCR, while the TCRdb copy is restricted to in-frame clones and leaves out a portion. The data hold about 160,000 clones, with roughly 70% observed a single time. The sample taken for sequencing was PBMCs. The receptors shown here come from a woman aged 30 to 39 in good health and CMV-seronegative.

The chain recombines TRBV7-2 with TRBJ1-1, with 9 nucleotides matching TRBD1. V lost 3 bases and J lost 1; bases outside the gene matches: 0. This CDR3 spans 14 amino acids. Germline CDR1 SGHTA, CDR2 FQGNSA. This CDR3 reads CASSLDRGNTEAFF. The CDR3 coding sequence is TGTGCCAGCAGCTTGGACAGGGGGAACACTGAAGCTTTCTTT.

This sequence joins TRBV19 and TRBJ2-7; perhaps TRBD2 as D (6 bases). This CDR3 region has 13 residues. Germline CDR1 and CDR2: LNHDA and SQIVND (reference sequence). The V and J ends lost 8 bases and 3 bases respectively, with 14 bases between them. For the CDR3, the DNA is TGTGCCAGTGCAGCGGGCCCCGTCTACGAGCAGTACTTC. Amino acid sequence: CASAAGPVYEQYF.

V is TRBV27 and J is TRBJ1-6; D perhaps matches TRBD1 (5 bases). The V end was cut by 3 bases, the J end by 10 bases, with 13 bases between. The CDR3 length is 14 residues. The germline gives CDR1 MNHEY, CDR2 SMNVEV (reference sequence). The DNA for the CDR3 is TGTGCCAGCAGTTTGCGGGGGATAGGCTCACCCCTCCACTTT. It yields the protein CASSLRGIGSPLHF.

The J gene is TRBJ2-3, the V gene TRBV28; TRBD2 matches 11 bases. Germline V gene sequence: CDR1 MDHEN, CDR2 SYDVKM. This CDR3 has 15 amino acids. V was clipped by 5 bases and J by 4 bases; unmatched bases: 5. The CDR3 sequence is CASSTRSGGADTQYF. As DNA, the CDR3 is TGTGCCAGCAGTACGCGTAGCGGGGGGGCAGATACGCAGTATTTT.

The J gene is TRBJ1-1, the V gene TRBV6-5; D is possibly TRBD1 (6 bases). The CDR3 length is 13 residues. Germline V gene sequence: CDR1 MNHEY, CDR2 SVGAGI. V gave up 7 bases and J gave up 2 bases, with 11 bases separating them. The DNA for the CDR3 is TGTGCCAGCACGGACAGAGAAAACACTGAAGCTTTCTTT. This codes for CASTDRENTEAFF.

The V gene is TRBV30, the J gene TRBJ1-2, with D possibly matching TRBD1 (5 bases). Germline CDR1 reads GTSNPN; CDR2 reads SVGIG (reference sequence). CDR3 length equals 17 residues. The V end was cut by 1 base, the J end by 3 bases, with 21 bases between. This CDR3 reads CAWSGSVGVPNDYGYTF. CDR3 DNA: TGTGCCTGGAGTGGGTCTGTAGGGGTTCCTAATGACTATGGCTACACCTTC.

This sequence joins TRBV5-1 and TRBJ2-7; possible D gene TRBD1, 5 bases. V dropped 0 bases and J dropped 6 bases, with 13 bases sitting between them. The CDR3 is 14 amino acids. From germline, CDR1 is SGHRS and CDR2 YFSETQ. CDR3: CASSLAPRALEQYF. Written as DNA, the CDR3 is TGCGCCAGCAGCTTGGCCCCCAGGGCGCTCGAGCAGTACTTC.

J is TRBJ2-3 and V is TRBV9, with 7 nucleotides matching TRBD2. Germline V gives CDR1 SGDLS, CDR2 YYNGEE. V was pared by 0 bases and J by 3 bases, with 7 bases of the junction left unmatched. This CDR3 has 16 residues. The CDR3 bases are TGTGCCAGCAGCGTAGCGGCGGGAGAAAGAACAGATACGCAGTATTTT. Amino acids: CASSVAAGERTDTQYF.

This clone has a handful of counts. J is TRBJ2-7 and V is TRBV6-6, with D possibly matching TRBD1 (5 bases). The CDR3 covers 13 residues. Trimming removed 5 bases from V and 5 bases from J, with 13 bases in between. CDR1 and CDR2 (germline): MNHNY, SVGAGI (reference sequence). CDR3 region: CASSNESGNEQYF. The CDR3 DNA is TGTGCCAGCAGTAACGAATCAGGGAACGAGCAGTACTTC.

The V gene is TRBV4-3, the J gene TRBJ1-1, with D hard to call. The CDR3 contains 13 residues. V gave up 2 bases and J gave up 3 bases, with 7 bases separating them. Looked up from germline, CDR1 is LGHNA and CDR2 is YSLEER. CDR3 protein: CASSQKTYTEAFF. In nucleotides, the CDR3 is TGCGCCAGCAGCCAAAAAACTTACACTGAAGCTTTCTTT.

This clone occurred a few times. This chain links TRBV7-9 with TRBJ1-4, with D unclear. There are 15 residues in the CDR3. The V end was cut by 6 bases, the J end by 1 base, with 12 bases between. The germline V gene encodes CDR1 SEHNR and CDR2 FQNEAQ (reference sequence). The CDR3 reads CASRPLTQTNEKLFF. The CDR3 DNA reads as TGTGCCAGCAGACCCCTGACACAAACTAATGAAAAACTGTTTTTT.

This rearrangement joins TRBV10-3 to TRBJ2-3; D gene unclear. This CDR3 is 13 amino acids long. Looked up from germline, CDR1 is ENHRY and CDR2 is SYGVKD. V shed 3 bases and J shed 8 bases, with 12 bases lying between them. The CDR3 DNA sequence: TGTGCCATCAGTGAAGCTGAACGCGGTACGCAGTATTTT. The encoded protein is CAISEAERGTQYF.

The sample holds one count of this clone. The V gene is TRBV4-3, the J gene TRBJ1-6, with 9 bases that match TRBD1. The CDR3 extends over 14 amino acids. Trimming removed 2 bases from V and 10 bases from J; junction bases left unmatched: 3. Germline loops: CDR1 LGHNA, CDR2 YSLEER. CDR3 nucleotides: TGCGCCAGCAGCCAATTTACAGGGGGCTCACCCCTCCACTTT. Amino acid sequence: CASSQFTGGSPLHF.

CDR3 nucleotide sequence: TGTGCCAGCAGTTTCGACAGGTTGAATCAGCCCCAGCATTTT. Its protein is CASSFDRLNQPQHF. V gene TRBV28 combines with J gene TRBJ1-5; the D gene is possibly TRBD1 (6 bases). The V gene lost 3 bases and the J gene lost 4 bases, with 10 bases spanning the gap. The CDR3 is made up of 14 amino acids. In germline, CDR1 is MDHEN, CDR2 SYDVKM. Full variable domain (missing parts from reference TRBV28 and TRBJ1-5): DVKVTQSSRYLVKRTGEKVFLECVQDMDHENMFWYRQDPGLGLRLIYFSYDVKMKEKGDIPEGYSVSREKKERFSLILESASTNQTSMYLCASSFDRLNQPQHFGDGTRLSIL.

This sequence joins TRBV2 and TRBJ2-3; D may be TRBD2 (6 bases). Looked up from germline, CDR1 is SNHLY and CDR2 is FYNNEI. V dropped 8 bases and J dropped 1 base, with 10 bases sitting between them. CDR3 size: 13 residues. As DNA, the CDR3 is TGTGCCAGCTATCCTAGCGGCACAGATACGCAGTATTTT. Amino acid sequence: CASYPSGTDTQYF.

This clone was recorded a few times. CDR3 DNA: TGCGCCAGCAGCCAAGGCCAAGGGGGCCTTTGGAACACTGAAGCTTTCTTT. The encoded protein is CASSQGQGGLWNTEAFF. The chain uses TRBV4-1 and TRBJ1-1; TRBD1 aligns across 7 bases. CDR3 size: 17 residues. Germline loops: CDR1 MGHRA, CDR2 YSYEKL. V was pared by 1 base and J by 1 base, with 9 bases of the junction left unmatched.

A single count supports this clone. V usage is TRBV18 and J usage is TRBJ2-3, with 7 bases aligning to TRBD1. Germline CDR1 KGHSH, CDR2 LQKENI. V gave up 6 bases and J gave up 2 bases; unmatched junction bases: 5. The CDR3 totals 14 residues. The DNA for the CDR3 is TGTGCCAGCTCCACCGGGACAGACACAGATACGCAGTATTTT. The encoded protein is CASSTGTDTDTQYF.

V gene TRBV19 combines with J gene TRBJ1-2; tentative D call: TRBD1 (6 bases). V lost 2 bases, J lost 5 bases, and 12 bases lay in between. The germline gives CDR1 LNHDA, CDR2 SQIVND (reference sequence). The CDR3 consists of 14 residues. Here the CDR3 reads CASSITPGDYGYTF. In DNA form, the CDR3 reads TGTGCCAGTAGTATAACCCCAGGGGATTATGGCTACACCTTC.

This CDR3 is CASSLPRETQYF. The CDR3 DNA follows: TGTGCCAGCAGCCTACCACGGGAGACCCAGTACTTC. V is TRBV7-6 and J is TRBJ2-5, with no clear D. The V and J ends lost 5 bases and 5 bases respectively, with 9 bases between them. CDR1 SGHVS and CDR2 FNYEAQ come from the germline V gene. The CDR3 contains 12 residues.

This clone was observed once. The V and J genes are TRBV4-3 and TRBJ1-5; D ambiguous. The germline V and J ends were trimmed by 0 bases and 9 bases, with 12 bases remaining between them. Germline-derived CDR1 and CDR2 are LGHNA and YSLEER. This CDR3 is built from 14 residues. CDR3 sequence (DNA): TGCGCCAGCAGCCAAGATGAGGGAGGAGGGCCCCAGCATTTT. This sequence encodes CASSQDEGGGPQHF.

This chain links TRBV6-1 with TRBJ2-5, with 9 bases aligning to TRBD2. V gave up 1 base and J gave up 2 bases; unmatched junction bases: 5. CDR1 is MNHNS and CDR2 is SASEGT in the germline V gene. The CDR3 spans 16 residues. This CDR3 is CASSEVLAGIQETQYF. Written as DNA, the CDR3 is TGTGCCAGCAGTGAAGTTCTAGCGGGGATACAAGAGACCCAGTACTTC.

This clone was picked up one time. The chain employs TRBV2 and TRBJ2-2; 8 bases line up with TRBD2. The CDR3 spans 14 residues. V was pared by 5 bases and J by 8 bases, with 7 bases of the junction left unmatched. Germline CDR1 is SNHLY and CDR2 is FYNNEI. DNA of the CDR3: TGTGCCAGCAGTCTCCGGACTAGCCTAGGGGAGCTGTTTTTT. Amino acid sequence: CASSLRTSLGELFF. The variable domain in full, with the rest retrieved from reference TRBV2 and TRBJ2-2, is EPEVTQTPSHQVTQMGQEVILRCVPISNHLYFYWYRQILGQKVEFLVSFYNNEISEKSEIFDDQFSVERPDGSNFTLKIRSTKLEDSAMYFCASSLRTSLGELFFGEGSRLTVL.

The V and J genes are TRBV7-9 and TRBJ1-3, with 7 bases identical to TRBD1. CDR1 and CDR2 (germline): SEHNR, FQNEAQ (reference sequence). The length of the CDR3 is 16 residues. V was pared by 0 bases and J by 2 bases, with 4 bases of the junction left unmatched. CDR3 nucleotide sequence: TGTGCCAGCAGCTTAGCAGGAGGACAGGCTGGAAACACCATATATTTT. It specifies CASSLAGGQAGNTIYF.

The chain recombines TRBV27 with TRBJ2-2, with D maybe TRBD1 (7 bases). Germline CDR1 and CDR2: MNHEY and SMNVEV (reference sequence). V lost 2 bases and J 4 bases, leaving 14 bases between the germline ends. The CDR3 covers 16 residues. The CDR3 sequence is CASSLRRGRGTGELFF. As DNA, the CDR3 is TGTGCCAGCAGTTTAAGGAGGGGGCGCGGCACCGGGGAGCTGTTTTTT.

This clone was picked up a small number of times. The CDR3 DNA sequence: TGCAGCGTCTTGGGAGGGGCTGGGGCCAACGTCCTGACTTTC. This encodes CSVLGGAGANVLTF. The V and J genes are TRBV29-1 and TRBJ2-6; 7 positions match TRBD2. V gave up 6 bases and J gave up 2 bases; unmatched junction bases: 4. The V gene's germline CDR1 is SQVTM and CDR2 ANQGSEA. This CDR3 contains 14 residues.

J is TRBJ2-1 and V is TRBV29-1; a possible D gene is TRBD1 (6 bases). The germline gives CDR1 SQVTM, CDR2 ANQGSEA. Trimming removed 4 bases from V and 2 bases from J, with 12 bases in between. The CDR3 length is 14 residues. The CDR3 here is CSVGKQGPYNEQFF. The CDR3 DNA follows: TGCAGCGTTGGGAAACAGGGACCCTACAATGAGCAGTTCTTC.

The chain uses TRBV6-4 and TRBJ2-3; no clear D gene. V was clipped by 1 base and J by 1 base, with 3 bases between them. This CDR3 has 13 amino acids. Germline V gene sequence: CDR1 MRHNA, CDR2 SNTAGT. CDR3 sequence reads: CASSDLGTDTQYF. DNA of the CDR3: TGTGCCAGCAGTGACTTAGGCACAGATACGCAGTATTTT.

This chain joins TRBV7-9 and TRBJ1-4; 9 nucleotides align to TRBD1. V dropped 5 bases and J dropped 8; count of bases not matched to a gene: 15. From germline, CDR1 is SEHNR and CDR2 FQNEAQ (reference sequence). CDR3 length equals 17 residues. In DNA form, the CDR3 reads TGTGCCAGCAGCCCACCTGCCTTGACAGGGGGAAACGAAAAACTGTTTTTT. Translation: CASSPPALTGGNEKLFF. The full variable domain, rest sourced from reference TRBV7-9 and TRBJ1-4, is DTGVSQNPRHKITKRGQNVTFRCDPISEHNRLYWYRQTLGQGPEFLTYFQNEAQLEKSRLLSDRFSAERPKGSFSTLEIQRTEQGDSAMYLCASSPPALTGGNEKLFFGSGTQLSVL.

This clone was picked up a small number of times. The V and J genes are TRBV5-1 and TRBJ2-2; the match to TRBD2 covers 9 bases. The CDR3 is 16 amino acids. CDR1 is SGHRS and CDR2 is YFSETQ in the germline V gene. V lost 4 bases, J lost 7 bases, and 11 bases stayed unmatched. The CDR3 DNA follows: TGCGCCAGCAGCCTAAGTGTTAGCGGGGGTAACGGGGAGCTGTTTTTT. It codes for CASSLSVSGGNGELFF.

The chain is built from TRBV6-6 and TRBJ1-2; D perhaps matches TRBD1 (6 bases). Per germline, CDR1 MNHNY and CDR2 SVGAGI (reference sequence). V was trimmed by 10 bases and J by 3 bases, leaving 15 bases between them. The CDR3 spans 13 residues. For the CDR3, the DNA is TGTGCCACCCTTTCAGGGGCCGACTATGGCTACACCTTC. Residues: CATLSGADYGYTF.

J is TRBJ1-2 and V is TRBV5-1; 8 bases map to TRBD1. V gave up 2 bases and J gave up 2 bases; unmatched junction bases: 5. The CDR3 is made up of 15 amino acids. Germline CDR1 SGHRS, CDR2 YFSETQ. The CDR3 loop reads CASSLTGGANYGYTF. CDR3 DNA: TGCGCCAGCAGCTTAACAGGGGGTGCGAACTATGGCTACACCTTC.

This clone was observed a handful of times. V and J are TRBV7-2 and TRBJ2-3; 10 positions agree with TRBD2. Germline V lookup: CDR1 SGHTA, CDR2 FQGNSA. CDR3 size: 15 residues. J lost 6 bases, V lost 5 bases, and 8 bases had no gene match. CDR3 in amino acids: CASSKSGTSVDTQYF. The DNA of the CDR3 is TGTGCCAGCAGCAAATCCGGGACTAGCGTTGATACGCAGTATTTT.